The 5 T cell receptor beta chains below were found in one sample sequenced in a study of shared clonotypes between healthy human individuals. Assay used: immunoSEQ multiplex PCR; TCRdb lists only in-frame clones, some missing. Among approximately 330,000 clones, 73% were seen once, and the ten largest hold roughly a tenth. The specimen sequenced was memory CD4+ T cells sorted from blood. The sample's subset: CD45RA-negative fraction. The receptors come from a man aged 30 to 45 in good health.

This rearrangement joins TRBV28 to TRBJ1-4; weak D call: TRBD1 (5 bases). The ends were cut back, 5 bases at V and 6 bases at J, with 16 bases in the middle. Germline CDR1 is MDHEN and CDR2 is SYDVKM. The length of the CDR3 is 15 residues. CDR3 DNA sequence: TGTGCCAGCAGTATAAAAACAGGACGGTATGAAAAACTGTTTTTT. Translating it yields CASSIKTGRYEKLFF.

This clone has just one count. The chain is built from TRBV28 and TRBJ1-1; D ambiguous. The V gene lost 6 bases and the J gene lost 1 base, with 15 bases spanning the gap. This CDR3 contains 15 residues. Germline V gene data show CDR1 as MDHEN and CDR2 as SYDVKM. The CDR3 spells CASRALSPGNTEAFF. In DNA, the CDR3 is TGTGCCAGCAGAGCCCTCTCACCAGGGAACACTGAAGCTTTCTTT. The entire variable domain, with the rest obtained from reference TRBV28 and TRBJ1-1, is as follows: DVKVTQSSRYLVKRTGEKVFLECVQDMDHENMFWYRQDPGLGLRLIYFSYDVKMKEKGDIPEGYSVSREKKERFSLILESASTNQTSMYLCASRALSPGNTEAFFGQGTRLTVV.

The CDR3, as DNA: TGTGCCAGCAGCCCCGGACAGGTTGGAAACACCATATATTTT. It specifies CASSPGQVGNTIYF. The V call is TRBV7-2, the J call TRBJ1-3, with 7 bases that match TRBD1. Germline CDR1 SGHTA, CDR2 FQGNSA. CDR3 length: 14 residues. V lost 5 bases, J lost 3 bases, and 4 bases stayed unmatched.

V and J are TRBV4-2 and TRBJ2-7; perhaps TRBD2 as D (5 bases). CDR1 and CDR2 from the germline V gene are LGHNA and YNFKEQ. The CDR3 length is 16 residues. The V end lost 1 base, the J end lost 5 bases, and 18 bases lay between the germline ends. CDR3 amino acids: CASSQAGAGIYNEQYF. Here the CDR3 DNA reads TGTGCCAGCAGCCAAGCGGGCGCGGGTATCTATAACGAGCAGTACTTC.

The chain joins TRBV11-3 to TRBJ2-2; perhaps D is TRBD1 or TRBD2 (6 bases each). The V gene's germline CDR1 is SGHNT and CDR2 YENEEA. The CDR3 runs 16 residues. The V gene lost 3 bases and the J gene lost 4 bases, with 15 bases spanning the gap. CDR3 DNA: TGTGCCAGCAGCTTGGGGGGCCTCCGGGGCACCGGGGAGCTGTTTTTT. It is translated as CASSLGGLRGTGELFF.